This TCR beta chain derives from a study of metastatic and nonmetastatic thyroid tumors (dated by TCRdb to 2019 to 2021). Looking at the study overall: Repertoires were compared across peripheral blood and tumor or nodule tissue samples from malignant and benign thyroid patients. Overall study results and their limits: In both blood and tumor samples, malignant tumors were reported to have significantly higher TCR beta diversity than benign nodules.

The germline V gene gives CDR1 as SGHTA and CDR2 as FQGNSA. Measured from the cysteine to the phenylalanine, the CDR3 is 15 residues long. This entry keeps only the CDR3 DNA: 45 bases, framed from base 1. To prepare the library, PCR was applied. The listed sequencing device is Illumina HiSeq 4000. High-throughput sequencing was used to profile the TCR beta-chain CDR3 region of each patient. For the original study's pipeline: CDR3 differences across clinicopathological groups were used to build a classifier for discriminating distant-metastatic papillary thyroid cancer patients. The Shannon index was used to assess repertoire diversity, and the Morisita-Horn index was used to assess tumor-blood repertoire similarity. TCRdb passed the public sequencing reads through fastp at Q25 and MiXCR, retaining productive beta sequences. In this record, the V and J calls reflect TCRdb's handling and not the investigators' own analysis. Across this sample there are around 19,000 clones, with approximately 31% seen only once. The ten largest clones capture 13% to 15% of the sample.

As concerns this clone: Its specific antigen is unknown. A junction boundary mismatches the germline segment, possibly from a read error.

None of the patients had been given any treatment before thyroid surgery. Using T-cell receptor beta sequencing, the researchers looked back retrospectively at clinical samples from patients, gathered between about 2011 and 2019. Specimen: blood. This chain is built from TRBV7-2 and TRBJ1-1, with the D gene not confidently named. The TCR originated in a female donor with papillary thyroid cancer or a benign thyroid nodule (not recorded which). Some clones in this sample may be carry-over from other donors' samples. The DNA sequence is as follows: TGTGCCAGCATCTTAGTTTCTCAGCGGTACGCTGAAGCTTTCTTT. The encoded protein is CASILVSQRYAEAFF.